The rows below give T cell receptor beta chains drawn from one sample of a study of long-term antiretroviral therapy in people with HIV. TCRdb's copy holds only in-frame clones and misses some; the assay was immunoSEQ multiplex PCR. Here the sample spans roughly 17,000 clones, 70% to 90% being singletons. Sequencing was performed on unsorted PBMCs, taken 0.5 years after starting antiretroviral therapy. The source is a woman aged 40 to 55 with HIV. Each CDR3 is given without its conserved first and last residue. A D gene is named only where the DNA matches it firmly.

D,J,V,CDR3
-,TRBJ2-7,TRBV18,ASSPLGTYEQY
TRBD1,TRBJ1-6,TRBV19,ASSLGQGPGSPLH
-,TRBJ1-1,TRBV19,ASSPQGYTEAF
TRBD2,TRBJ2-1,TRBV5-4,ASITSGSPYNEQF
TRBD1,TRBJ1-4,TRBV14,ASSLIGTGGLF
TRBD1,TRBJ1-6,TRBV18,ASSPGQGHNSPLH
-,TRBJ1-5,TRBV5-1,ASSLGPTGGGNQPQH
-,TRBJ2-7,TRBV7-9,ASSFVQGGYEEQY
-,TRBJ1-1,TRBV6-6,ASSYYGTLNTEAF
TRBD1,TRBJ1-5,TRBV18,ASSRDREQPQH
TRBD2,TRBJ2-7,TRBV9,ASSVAGYAGAYEQY
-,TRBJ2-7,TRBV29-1,SATGTAFYEQY
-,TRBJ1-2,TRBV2,ASSEVGQTHT
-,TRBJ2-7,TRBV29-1,SVEGQAYEQY
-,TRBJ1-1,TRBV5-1,ASSLVGDTEAF
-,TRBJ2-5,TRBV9,ASSWGAPQETQY
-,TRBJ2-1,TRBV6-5,ASSYSNTNSYNEQF
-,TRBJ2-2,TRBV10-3,AISDSVSTGELF
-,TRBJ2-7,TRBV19,ASSSGGTVLYEQY
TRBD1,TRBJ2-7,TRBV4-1,ASSQGQGANEQY
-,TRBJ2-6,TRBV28,ASSSPAISNVLT
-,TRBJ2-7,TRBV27,ASSPQDSYEQY
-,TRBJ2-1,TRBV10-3,AISEETDEQF
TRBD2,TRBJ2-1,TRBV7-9,ASSISGSSYNEQF
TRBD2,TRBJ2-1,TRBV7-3,ASSPRAGDDEQF
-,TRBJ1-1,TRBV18,ASSPIQNTEAF
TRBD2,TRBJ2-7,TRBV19,ASSMMGLGHEQY
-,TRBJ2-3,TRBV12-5,ASGLGFSGKAPTDTQY
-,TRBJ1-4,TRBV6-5,ASWRGGGDEKLF
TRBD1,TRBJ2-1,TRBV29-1,SVEWTGGNEQF
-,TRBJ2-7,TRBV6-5,ASGGGGHAKYEQY
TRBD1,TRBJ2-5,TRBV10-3,AISETGVGAQETQY
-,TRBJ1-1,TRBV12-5,ASVFSGSDGNTEAF
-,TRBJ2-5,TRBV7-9,ASSLDLGDQETQY
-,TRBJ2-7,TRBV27,ASSLGTASYEQY
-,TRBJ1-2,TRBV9,ASSVRTNYGYT
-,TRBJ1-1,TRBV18,ASSPQNMNTEAF
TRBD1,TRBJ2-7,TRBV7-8,ASSVHRDRFSYEQY
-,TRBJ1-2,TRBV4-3,ASSQDYGGGGYGYT
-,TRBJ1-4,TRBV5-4,ASSLEKGPANEKLF
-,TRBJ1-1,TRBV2,ASSEQGSNTEAF
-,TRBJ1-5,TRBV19,ASSSDTNQPQH
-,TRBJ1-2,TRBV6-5,ASSSQGLNYGYT
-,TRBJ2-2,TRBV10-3,AISESVGSGELF
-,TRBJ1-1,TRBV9,ASSSSTLGFPEAF